One and the same sample provided the 26 T cell receptor beta chains below, sequenced in a study of T-cell reconstitution after alpha-beta-depleted transplantation in children. Preparation of the TCRbeta library was carried out with unique molecular identifiers. TCRdb reprocessed the PCR reads via MiXCR and lists one record per CDR3 protein. Here the sample spans approximately 650,000 distinct CDR3 sequences, roughly 13% being singletons. Sequences were derived from PBMCs, sampled before TCRalphabeta/CD19-depleted stem cell transplant. These receptors originate from a girl aged 2 to 10 with congenital amegakaryocytic thrombocytopenia, due to receive a stem cell transplant.

This clonotype has just a few counts. V gene TRBV11-3 combines with J gene TRBJ2-3; D remains ambiguous. The CDR3 spans 12 residues. The germline V gene encodes CDR1 SGHNT and CDR2 YENEEA. V lost 4 bases, J lost 6 bases, and 8 bases lay in between. CDR3 residues: CASSSYGDTQYF. DNA for the CDR3: TGTGCCAGCAGCTCCTATGGCGATACGCAGTATTTT.

The sample holds many counts of this clonotype. The rearrangement links TRBV10-3 to TRBJ2-3, with 9 nucleotides matching TRBD2. This CDR3 has 13 amino acids. Germline CDR1 reads ENHRY; CDR2 reads SYGVKD. Germline trimming cut 8 bases from V and 5 bases from J; bases unmatched to any gene: 5. The CDR3 sequence is CAISGGRGDTQYF. CDR3 nucleotide sequence: TGTGCCATCTCGGGCGGGAGGGGAGATACGCAGTATTTT.

This clonotype was recorded many times. The V and J genes are TRBV10-2 and TRBJ2-2; 11 nucleotides match TRBD2. Germline V gene lookup returns CDR1 WSHSY and CDR2 SAAADI. CDR3 size: 18 residues. The ends lost 0 bases at V and 5 bases at J; junction bases unmatched: 8. DNA of the CDR3: TGCGCCAGCAGTGAGTCGGGGGAGACTAGCGGGGCTACCGGGGAGCTGTTTTTT. Protein product: CASSESGETSGATGELFF.

The chain links TRBV7-8 to TRBJ2-7; TRBD2 matches at 11 bases. From germline, CDR1 is SGHVS and CDR2 FQNEAQ. The V gene end was trimmed by 1 base and the J gene end by 3 bases; junction bases not matched to a gene: 5. The CDR3 contains 16 residues. CDR3 DNA: TGTGCCAGCAGCTTAGTGACTAGCGGGATGGGCTACGAGCAGTACTTC. As protein: CASSLVTSGMGYEQYF.

The rearrangement joins TRBV5-1 to TRBJ2-3; 9 bases match TRBD2. V lost 0 bases, J lost 5 bases, and 7 bases stayed unmatched. Germline V lookup: CDR1 SGHRS, CDR2 YFSETQ. The CDR3 loop spans 16 amino acids. CDR3 coding DNA: TGCGCCAGCAGCTTGGCGACGGGACTAGCCCGAGATACGCAGTATTTT. This codes for CASSLATGLARDTQYF.

V gene TRBV12-5 combines with J gene TRBJ2-5, with TRBD1 matching 7 bases. CDR3 length equals 15 residues. Germline values: CDR1 LGHNT, CDR2 FRNRAP. With V trimmed by 11 bases and J by 0 bases, 12 bases remained unmatched. CDR3: CASSPLDRDQETQYF. The CDR3 bases are TGTGCTTCGTCCCCCCTCGACAGGGACCAAGAGACCCAGTACTTC.

This clonotype was picked up many times. The chain recombines TRBV5-1 with TRBJ2-1, with TRBD2 matching over 12 bases. The V gene's germline CDR1 is SGHRS and CDR2 YFSETQ. Trimming cost V 0 bases and J 7 bases; bases outside gene matches: 5. This CDR3 comprises 16 residues. The DNA of the CDR3 is TGCGCCAGCAGCTTGGCGACTAGCGGGAGAACGAATGAGCAGTTCTTC. This translates into CASSLATSGRTNEQFF.

This sequence joins TRBV5-1 and TRBJ2-1, with 12 nucleotides matching TRBD2. The CDR3 totals 13 residues. From germline, CDR1 is SGHRS and CDR2 YFSETQ. The V gene end was trimmed by 5 bases and the J gene end by 13 bases; junction bases not matched to a gene: 7. DNA for the CDR3: TGCGCCAGCAGGGAAGGACTAGCGGGGAGACAGTTCTTC. Translation: CASREGLAGRQFF.

As concerns this clonotype: A much larger clonotype is one base distant, so this may be a read error. The rearrangement links TRBV7-9 to TRBJ2-2, with D tentatively TRBD1 or TRBD2 (5 bases each). This CDR3 has 13 residues. Trimming took off 11 bases at V and 5 bases at J, with 15 bases between the two ends. Germline CDR1 is SEHNR and CDR2 is FQNEAQ (reference sequence). CDR3 amino acids: CACESRGTGELFF. CDR3 nucleotides: TGTGCCTGCGAATCGAGGGGAACCGGGGAGCTGTTTTTT.

This sequence joins TRBV28 and TRBJ2-4; 10 bases match TRBD2. This CDR3 comprises 14 residues. From germline, CDR1 is MDHEN and CDR2 SYDVKM. J gave up 8 bases and V 6 bases, and 7 bases lay outside the gene matches. CDR3 sequence reads: CASRPLTSGDIQYF. The CDR3 bases are TGTGCCAGCAGGCCCCTCACTAGCGGGGACATTCAGTACTTC.

This clonotype was seen only a few times. The chain combines TRBV20-1 with TRBJ2-7; D tentatively fits TRBD1 or TRBD2 (6 bases each). CDR3 length: 14 residues. The ends were cut back, 3 bases at V and 5 bases at J, with 17 bases in the middle. CDR1 and CDR2 from the germline V gene are DFQATT and SNEGSKA (reference sequence). This CDR3 is CSASRGKGDNEQYF. CDR3 sequence (DNA): TGCAGTGCTAGCCGGGGGAAGGGGGATAACGAGCAGTACTTC.

V usage is TRBV29-1 and J usage is TRBJ2-3; D could derive from TRBD1 or TRBD2 (6 bases each). Germline assignment: CDR1 SQVTM and CDR2 ANQGSEA. The CDR3 has 16 amino acids. Trimming cost V 3 bases and J 3 bases, with 19 bases left between them. CDR3 sequence reads: CSVETKGGGSTDTQYF. The CDR3 region has the DNA TGCAGCGTTGAGACAAAAGGAGGGGGATCGACAGATACGCAGTATTTT.

This clonotype was found many times. J is TRBJ2-7 and V is TRBV29-1; D gene ambiguous. V lost 8 bases and J lost 1, with 21 bases in between. The germline CDR1 and CDR2 sequences are SQVTM and ANQGSEA. The CDR3 is 15 residues long. The CDR3 DNA follows: TGCAGCCCCGATCCCGTGGGGTTGCGATCCTACGAGCAGTACTTC. It yields the protein CSPDPVGLRSYEQYF.

This clonotype was observed a handful of times. The gene calls are TRBV4-2 and TRBJ2-6; D gene uncertain. With 4 bases removed from V and 6 bases from J, the gap between germline ends came to 13 bases. Germline V CDR1 and CDR2: LGHNA, YNFKEQ. The length of the CDR3 is 15 residues. In nucleotides, the CDR3 is TGTGCCAGCAGCCCCGAAGGCGTTGAGGCCAACGTCCTGACTTTC. Protein sequence: CASSPEGVEANVLTF.

This clonotype was seen a handful of times. V is TRBV11-2 and J is TRBJ2-2; TRBD2 matches at 10 bases. CDR1 is SGHAT, CDR2 FQNNGV, per germline. This CDR3 contains 15 residues. The V gene end was trimmed by 5 bases and the J gene end by 7 bases; junction bases not matched to a gene: 7. CDR3 region: CASSTLAGVGGELFF. Here the CDR3 DNA reads TGTGCCAGCAGCACGCTAGCGGGAGTGGGCGGGGAGCTGTTTTTT.

With regard to this clonotype: This may be a read error, as it is one base from a much larger clone. The missing conserved phenylalanine or tryptophan at the end of this CDR3 makes a read error likely. The chain carries TRBV20-1 and TRBJ2-1; D is unclear. Trimming removed 4 bases at V and 8 bases at J, with 9 bases between. The CDR3 spans 11 residues. Germline values: CDR1 DFQATT, CDR2 SNEGSKA (reference sequence). This CDR3 is CSAIESDEQFL. CDR3 coding DNA: TGCAGTGCTATAGAGAGTGATGAGCAGTTCCTC.

This clonotype has at least ten counts. The chain is built from TRBV28 and TRBJ2-1, with TRBD2 matching 7 bases. Unmatched junction bases numbered 10, after V lost 10 bases and J lost 4 bases. Germline V gene data show CDR1 as MDHEN and CDR2 as SYDVKM. This CDR3 has 14 amino acids. The CDR3 region is CATLTSDLYNEQFF. The CDR3 bases are TGTGCCACCTTAACTAGCGACCTGTACAATGAGCAGTTCTTC.

The table lists this clonotype with many counts. The chain combines TRBV29-1 with TRBJ2-3; tentatively, D is TRBD1 or TRBD2 (5 bases each). CDR1 and CDR2 from the germline V gene are SQVTM and ANQGSEA. Trimming shortened V by 7 bases and J by 3 bases, and 11 bases separated the two germline ends. The CDR3 has 12 residues. CDR3 sequence (DNA): TGCAGCGCCGGGACGGATACAGATACGCAGTATTTT. Its translation: CSAGTDTDTQYF.

This clonotype was observed at least ten times. This chain links TRBV5-1 with TRBJ2-3; 8 bases are shared with TRBD2. CDR3 size: 15 residues. CDR1 and CDR2 from the germline V gene are SGHRS and YFSETQ. V lost 1 base, J lost 3 bases, and 4 bases stayed unmatched. The CDR3 reads CASSLRAGATDTQYF. The CDR3 nucleotides read TGCGCCAGCAGCTTGAGAGCGGGGGCGACAGATACGCAGTATTTT.

This clonotype was recorded many times. The gene calls are TRBV20-1 and TRBJ2-7; 8 bases line up with TRBD2. V shed 2 bases, J shed 6 bases, and the junction held 6 bases outside the gene matches. CDR1 and CDR2 from the germline V gene are DFQATT and SNEGSKA (reference sequence). The CDR3 consists of 13 residues. CDR3 region: CSARTPLAGEQYF. The CDR3, as DNA: TGCAGTGCTAGAACCCCCCTAGCGGGCGAGCAGTACTTC.

The chain carries TRBV20-1 and TRBJ1-3, with D uncertain. Germline CDR1 is DFQATT and CDR2 is SNEGSKA (reference sequence). This CDR3 is 11 amino acids long. The ends were cut back, 5 bases at V and 4 bases at J, with 6 bases in the middle. The CDR3: CSAVQGNTIYF. The DNA of the CDR3 is TGCAGTGCTGTGCAAGGAAACACCATATATTTT.

The sample holds many counts of this clonotype. This chain links TRBV5-1 with TRBJ2-5; TRBD2 agrees at 12 bases. After removal of 0 bases from V and 2 bases from J, the junction contained 2 bases not matched to a gene. Per the germline V gene, CDR1 is SGHRS and CDR2 is YFSETQ. This CDR3 has 16 residues. CDR3 DNA sequence: TGCGCCAGCAGCTTGGTGCTAGCGGGAGGGCAAGAGACCCAGTACTTC. Translating it yields CASSLVLAGGQETQYF.

The chain couples TRBV20-1 to TRBJ2-1, with 7 bases aligning to TRBD2. This CDR3 has 16 amino acids. The germline V gene has CDR1 DFQATT and CDR2 SNEGSKA (reference sequence). V lost 3 bases to trimming and J lost 12 bases; unmatched junction nucleotides: 20. CDR3 bases: TGCAGTGCTAGGGGTGATGCGGGAGTATCGGCCACTGGGCAGTTCTTC. Protein: CSARGDAGVSATGQFF.

Only a few counts were recorded for this clonotype. The rearrangement joins TRBV20-1 to TRBJ2-1; TRBD2 aligns across 10 bases. Germline values: CDR1 DFQATT, CDR2 SNEGSKA (reference sequence). The CDR3 has 16 residues. V shed 5 bases, J shed 2 bases, and the junction held 9 bases outside the gene matches. The CDR3 region is CSAVPTSGPTYNEQFF. The CDR3 DNA follows: TGCAGTGCTGTCCCGACTAGCGGGCCGACCTACAATGAGCAGTTCTTC.

There are many counts of this clonotype. The V gene is TRBV5-1, the J gene TRBJ1-1; D unresolved. The germline V gene encodes CDR1 SGHRS and CDR2 YFSETQ. V was trimmed by 0 bases and J by 0 bases, leaving 9 bases between them. This CDR3 spans 15 amino acids. The CDR3 region has the DNA TGCGCCAGCAGCTTGGTTCTCAGTATGAACACTGAAGCTTTCTTT. Translating gives CASSLVLSMNTEAFF.

The chain is built from TRBV24-1 and TRBJ2-6; no clear D gene. The CDR3 has 15 residues. Per the germline V gene, CDR1 is KGHDR and CDR2 is SFDVKD. V shed 9 bases and J shed 0 bases, with 11 bases lying between them. CDR3 nucleotide sequence: TGTGCCACCGGGTACTCCAGCTCTGGGGCCAACGTCCTGACTTTC. Residues: CATGYSSSGANVLTF.